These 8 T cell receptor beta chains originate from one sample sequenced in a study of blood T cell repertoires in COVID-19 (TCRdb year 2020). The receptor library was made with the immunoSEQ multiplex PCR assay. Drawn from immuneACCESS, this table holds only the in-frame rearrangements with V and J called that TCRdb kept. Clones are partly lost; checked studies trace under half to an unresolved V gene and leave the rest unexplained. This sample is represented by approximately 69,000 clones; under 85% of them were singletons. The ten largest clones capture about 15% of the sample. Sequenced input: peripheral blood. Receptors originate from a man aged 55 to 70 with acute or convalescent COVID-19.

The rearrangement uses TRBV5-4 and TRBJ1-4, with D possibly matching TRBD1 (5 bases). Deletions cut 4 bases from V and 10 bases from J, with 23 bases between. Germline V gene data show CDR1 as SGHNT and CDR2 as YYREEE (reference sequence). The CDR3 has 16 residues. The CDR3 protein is CASSPAGDSGPGKLFF. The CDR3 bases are TGTGCCAGCAGCCCAGCGGGGGATTCGGGCCCCGGAAAACTGTTTTTT.

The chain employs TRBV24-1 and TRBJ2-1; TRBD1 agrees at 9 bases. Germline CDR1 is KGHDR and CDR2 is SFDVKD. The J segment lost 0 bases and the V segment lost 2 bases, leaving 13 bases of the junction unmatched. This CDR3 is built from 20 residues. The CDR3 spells CATSDSGPGTGSGSYNEQFF. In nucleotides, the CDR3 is TGTGCCACCAGTGATTCCGGTCCCGGGACAGGGAGTGGCTCCTACAATGAGCAGTTCTTC.

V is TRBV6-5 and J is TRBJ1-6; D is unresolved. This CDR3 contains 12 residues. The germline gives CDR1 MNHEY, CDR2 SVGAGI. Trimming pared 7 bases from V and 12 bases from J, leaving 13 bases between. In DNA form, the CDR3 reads TGTGCCAGCACTGCTAACGGGAGACCCCTCCACTTT. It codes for CASTANGRPLHF.

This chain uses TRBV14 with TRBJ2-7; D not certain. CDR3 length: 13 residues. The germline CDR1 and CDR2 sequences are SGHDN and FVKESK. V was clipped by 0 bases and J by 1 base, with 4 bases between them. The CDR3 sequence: CASSQDESYEQYF. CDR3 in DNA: TGTGCCAGCAGCCAAGACGAGTCCTACGAGCAGTACTTC.

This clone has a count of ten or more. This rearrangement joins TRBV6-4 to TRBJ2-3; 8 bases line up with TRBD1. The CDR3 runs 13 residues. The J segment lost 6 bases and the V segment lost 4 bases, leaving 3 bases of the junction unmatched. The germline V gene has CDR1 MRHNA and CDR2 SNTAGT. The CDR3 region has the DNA TGTGCCAGCAGTGTCGACAGGGGTGATACGCAGTATTTT. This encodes CASSVDRGDTQYF.

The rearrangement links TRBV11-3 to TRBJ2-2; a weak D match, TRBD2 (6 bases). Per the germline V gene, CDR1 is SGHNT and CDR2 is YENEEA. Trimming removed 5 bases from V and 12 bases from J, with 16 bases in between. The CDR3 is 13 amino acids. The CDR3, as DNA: TGTGCCAGCAGCCTTTTGGGCGGGGCCAAGCTGTTTTTT. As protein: CASSLLGGAKLFF. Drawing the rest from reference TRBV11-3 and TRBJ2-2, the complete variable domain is EAGVVQSPRYKIIEKKQPVAFWCNPISGHNTLYWYLQNLGQGPELLIRYENEEAVDDSQLPKDRFSAERLKGVDSTLKIQPAELGDSAVYLCASSLLGGAKLFFGEGSRLTVL.

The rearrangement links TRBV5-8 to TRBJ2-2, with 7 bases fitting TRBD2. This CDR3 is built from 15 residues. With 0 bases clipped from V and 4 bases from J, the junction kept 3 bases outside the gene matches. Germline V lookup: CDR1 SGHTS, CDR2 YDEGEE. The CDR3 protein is CASSLGSGATGELFF. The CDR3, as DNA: TGTGCCAGCAGCTTGGGAAGCGGGGCCACCGGGGAGCTGTTTTTT.

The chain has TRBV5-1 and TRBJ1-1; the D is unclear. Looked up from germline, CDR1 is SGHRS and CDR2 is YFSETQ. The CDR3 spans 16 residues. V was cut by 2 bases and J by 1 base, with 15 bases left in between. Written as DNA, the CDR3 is TGCGCCAGCAGCTTCCGGGAAGATAAAGGGAACACTGAAGCTTTCTTT. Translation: CASSFREDKGNTEAFF.